The 27 T cell receptor beta chains in this list originate from one sample, sequenced in a study of early T cells in non-severe SARS-CoV-2 infection. Each CDR3 protein gets one entry after TCRdb re-called the 5' RACE reads with MiXCR. The data contain 76,000 or so distinct CDR3 sequences, about 11% of them singletons. The sequenced sample consisted of whole blood. These receptors all come from an adult who was a healthcare worker with PCR-confirmed SARS-CoV-2 infection or an uninfected control (not recorded which).

The genes are TRBV7-9 and TRBJ1-2; TRBD1 matches 11 bases. In germline, CDR1 is SEHNR, CDR2 FQNEAQ (reference sequence). The CDR3 consists of 14 residues. V shed 4 bases and J 8 bases; nucleotides not matched to a gene: 6. The CDR3 bases are TGTGCCAGCAGCTCGGACAGGGGGCTAAGGGGCTACACCTTC. The encoded protein is CASSSDRGLRGYTF. Drawing the rest from reference TRBV7-9 and TRBJ1-2, the complete variable domain is DTGVSQNPRHKITKRGQNVTFRCDPISEHNRLYWYRQTLGQGPEFLTYFQNEAQLEKSRLLSDRFSAERPKGSFSTLEIQRTEQGDSAMYLCASSSDRGLRGYTFGSGTRLTVV.

This clonotype was observed many times. V is TRBV5-1 and J is TRBJ2-2; maybe TRBD1 (5 bases). Trimming took off 4 bases at V and 4 bases at J, with 8 bases between the two ends. The CDR3 sequence is 13 residues long. CDR1 SGHRS and CDR2 YFSETQ come from the germline V gene. The DNA of the CDR3 is TGCGCCAGCAGCCGCACAGGCACCGGGGAGCTGTTTTTT. It encodes CASSRTGTGELFF.

In its sample, this clonotype was seen a few times. V and J are TRBV7-9 and TRBJ2-5; no firm D call. The germline V gene encodes CDR1 SEHNR and CDR2 FQNEAQ (reference sequence). V gave up 2 bases and J gave up 3 bases, with 4 bases separating them. CDR3 length: 12 amino acids. The DNA for the CDR3 is TGTGCCAGCAGCTTACTAGAAGAGACCCAGTACTTC. It yields the protein CASSLLEETQYF.

The chain couples TRBV27 to TRBJ1-1; 10 nucleotides match TRBD1. Germline CDR1 and CDR2: MNHEY and SMNVEV (reference sequence). V gave up 4 bases and J gave up 5 bases; unmatched junction bases: 7. This CDR3 region has 15 residues. Here the CDR3 reads CASSSRDRGFTEAFF. CDR3 DNA: TGTGCCAGCAGTTCCCGGGACAGGGGCTTTACTGAAGCTTTCTTT.

The rearrangement links TRBV7-9 to TRBJ2-7; 9 bases fit TRBD2. The CDR3 spans 16 residues. The germline V gene has CDR1 SEHNR and CDR2 FQNEAQ (reference sequence). Unmatched junction bases numbered 9, after V lost 1 base and J lost 5 bases. This CDR3 is CASSLVPAGGRNEQYF. The CDR3 nucleotides are TGTGCCAGCAGCTTAGTCCCGGCGGGGGGGCGGAACGAGCAGTACTTC.

This clonotype came up a few times. This chain connects TRBV12-5 to TRBJ1-1, with TRBD1 identical over 8 bases. The CDR3 runs 14 residues. CDR1 is LGHNT and CDR2 is FRNRAP in the germline V gene. V lost 5 bases and J lost 1; bases outside the gene matches: 3. The CDR3 loop is CASGPGTGNTEAFF. In nucleotides, the CDR3 is TGTGCTAGTGGTCCCGGGACAGGGAACACTGAAGCTTTCTTT. The full variable domain, in which reference TRBV12-5 and TRBJ1-1 provide the parts outside the CDR3, is DARVTQTPRHKVTEMGQEVTMRCQPILGHNTVFWYRQTMMQGLELLAYFRNRAPLDDSGMPKDRFSAEMPDATLATLKIQPSEPRDSAVYFCASGPGTGNTEAFFGQGTRLTVV.

This chain connects TRBV7-2 to TRBJ2-3; D is possibly TRBD2 (7 bases). The CDR3 consists of 15 residues. Looked up from germline, CDR1 is SGHTA and CDR2 is FQGNSA. Trimming removed 1 base at V and 4 bases at J, with 12 bases between. Here the CDR3 reads CASSLGGGRPDTQYF. Written as DNA, the CDR3 is TGTGCCAGCAGCTTAGGGGGGGGCCGCCCAGATACGCAGTATTTT.

The CDR3 sequence is CSVQGGYSGNTIYF. DNA of the CDR3: TGCAGCGTTCAAGGGGGTTACTCTGGAAACACCATATATTTT. The V call is TRBV29-1, the J call TRBJ1-3, with D tentatively TRBD1 (6 bases). This CDR3 has 14 amino acids. The germline V gene encodes CDR1 SQVTM and CDR2 ANQGSEA. The V and J ends lost 5 bases and 0 bases respectively, with 11 bases between them.

This clonotype was observed a handful of times. This chain links TRBV5-1 with TRBJ1-1; possible D gene TRBD1, 6 bases. With 2 bases removed from V and 12 bases from J, the gap between germline ends came to 17 bases. CDR3 size: 13 residues. CDR1 is SGHRS and CDR2 is YFSETQ in the germline V gene. CDR3 region: CASSFGQTRPTFF. The DNA for the CDR3 is TGCGCCAGCAGCTTTGGACAGACCCGACCAACTTTCTTT.

A few counts support this clonotype. The chain recombines TRBV2 with TRBJ1-5; D remains unclear. Germline values: CDR1 SNHLY, CDR2 FYNNEI. The CDR3 extends over 14 amino acids. Trimming cost V 6 bases and J 5 bases, with 14 bases left between them. In DNA, the CDR3 is TGTGCCAGCAGAGCGCTGGACGGGTATCAGCCCCAGCATTTT. Translation gives CASRALDGYQPQHF.

V gene TRBV5-6 combines with J gene TRBJ1-3, with D unresolved. V lost 2 bases, J lost 0 bases, and 12 bases lay in between. CDR1 and CDR2 (germline): SGHDT, YYEEEE. The CDR3 covers 16 residues. CDR3 nucleotide sequence: TGTGCCAGCAGCTTCTCTCCCCTTATCTCTGGAAACACCATATATTTT. Translation: CASSFSPLISGNTIYF.

This clonotype was counted between two and nine times. The rearrangement joins TRBV5-1 to TRBJ2-5; D might be TRBD2 (6 bases). V lost 0 bases, J lost 4 bases, and 19 bases lay in between. Germline V gene lookup returns CDR1 SGHRS and CDR2 YFSETQ. This CDR3 has 17 amino acids. The CDR3 is CASSLAVGAWGGETQYF. The CDR3 DNA reads as TGCGCCAGCAGCTTGGCCGTTGGGGCTTGGGGAGGAGAGACCCAGTACTTC.

Concerning this clonotype itself: One end of the junction varies from germline; a read error may be responsible. The V gene is TRBV11-3, the J gene TRBJ2-7, with D hard to call. Germline V CDR1 and CDR2: SGHNT, YENEEA. The CDR3 extends over 13 amino acids. The chain's CDR3 is CASSLDDSHEQYF. The CDR3, as DNA: TGTGCCAGCAGCTTAGATGACTCCCACGAGCAGTACTTC.

This clonotype was found many times. The chain joins TRBV5-1 to TRBJ2-5, with 7 positions matching TRBD2. Losses at the gene ends were 2 bases for V and 4 bases for J; bases not matched to a gene: 8. The CDR3 is made up of 15 amino acids. The germline CDR1 and CDR2 sequences are SGHRS and YFSETQ. CDR3 protein: CASSFWAGVRETQYF. Written as DNA, the CDR3 is TGCGCCAGCAGCTTCTGGGCGGGGGTACGAGAGACCCAGTACTTC.

This clonotype showed up many times. The V call is TRBV6-6, the J call TRBJ2-3; tentatively, D is TRBD1 (5 bases). The CDR3 consists of 14 residues. CDR1 and CDR2 from the germline V gene are MNHNY and SVGAGI (reference sequence). Between the trimmed V and J ends, which lost 2 bases and 3 bases, there was a span of 9 bases. CDR3 in amino acids: CASSYRGRTDTQYF. The DNA for the CDR3 is TGTGCCAGCAGTTACAGGGGTCGTACAGATACGCAGTATTTT.

This clonotype was recorded many times. CDR3 loop: CASSVETGREKLFF. Written as DNA, the CDR3 is TGTGCCAGCAGCGTTGAGACAGGTCGCGAAAAACTGTTTTTT. The chain employs TRBV9 and TRBJ1-4; D is possibly TRBD1 (6 bases). The CDR3 runs 14 residues. Trimming shortened V by 2 bases and J by 8 bases, and 13 bases separated the two germline ends. CDR1 and CDR2 from the germline V gene are SGDLS and YYNGEE.

This clonotype was recorded a few times. V and J are TRBV5-1 and TRBJ2-5; D gene unclear. The CDR3 contains 13 residues. V lost 0 bases, J lost 1 base, and 4 bases lay in between. The germline gives CDR1 SGHRS, CDR2 YFSETQ. CDR3 bases: TGCGCCAGCAGCTTGGAGGGCCAAGAGACCCAGTACTTC. This gives the protein CASSLEGQETQYF.

This clonotype was seen repeatedly, ten times or more. V gene TRBV7-6 combines with J gene TRBJ1-1; TRBD1 is a possible D gene (5 bases). V lost 0 bases and J lost 1, with 6 bases in between. The CDR3 runs 14 residues. Germline V gene data show CDR1 as SGHVS and CDR2 as FNYEAQ. As DNA, the CDR3 is TGTGCCAGCAGCTTAGCTACAGGGAACACTGAAGCTTTCTTT. Encoded protein: CASSLATGNTEAFF.

The table lists this clonotype with a few counts. The chain employs TRBV30 and TRBJ1-3, with TRBD1 as a possible D gene (6 bases). CDR1 is GTSNPN and CDR2 is SVGIG in the germline V gene (reference sequence). The CDR3 spans 15 residues. The V and J ends lost 3 bases and 0 bases respectively, with 12 bases between them. The CDR3 reads CAWSAWDISGNTIYF. For the CDR3, the DNA is TGTGCCTGGAGCGCTTGGGACATCTCTGGAAACACCATATATTTT.

This clonotype was seen repeatedly, ten times or more. The chain carries TRBV5-1 and TRBJ1-1; no reliable D call. Germline CDR1 SGHRS, CDR2 YFSETQ. Trimming shortened V by 8 bases and J by 7 bases, and 12 bases separated the two germline ends. The CDR3 contains 11 residues. CDR3 in DNA: TGCGCCAGTGGATCAGGATTTGAAGCTTTCTTT. It codes for CASGSGFEAFF.

The chain is built from TRBV7-8 and TRBJ2-3; TRBD2 matches 8 bases. Trimming removed 5 bases from V and 2 bases from J; junction bases left unmatched: 9. The CDR3 is 16 amino acids. Germline V gene data show CDR1 as SGHVS and CDR2 as FQNEAQ. The CDR3 coding sequence is TGTGCCAGCAGCCTTTTTGCGGGGGGTCCCACAGATACGCAGTATTTT. Translation gives CASSLFAGGPTDTQYF.

The chain employs TRBV10-1 and TRBJ2-1; 14 positions agree with TRBD2. This CDR3 region has 14 residues. Germline trimming cut 5 bases from V and 10 bases from J; bases unmatched to any gene: 4. Germline CDR1 reads WNHNN; CDR2 reads SYGVQD (reference sequence). The CDR3: CASSSGLAGGEQFF. As DNA, the CDR3 is TGCGCCAGCAGTTCTGGACTAGCGGGGGGCGAGCAGTTCTTC.

The gene calls are TRBV2 and TRBJ2-3, with D possibly matching TRBD2 (6 bases). This CDR3 contains 14 residues. Deletions cut 4 bases from V and 3 bases from J, with 11 bases between. Germline V gene sequence: CDR1 SNHLY, CDR2 FYNNEI. Here the CDR3 reads CASSGLDGTDTQYF. The CDR3 DNA is TGTGCCAGCAGTGGACTAGATGGGACAGATACGCAGTATTTT.

This chain connects TRBV6-1 to TRBJ2-4, with 7 bases fitting TRBD2. The CDR3 contains 13 residues. The trim removed 2 bases at V and 11 bases at J, leaving 6 bases unmatched. Germline CDR1 is MNHNS and CDR2 is SASEGT. CDR3 sequence reads: CASSEKGTNVQYF. CDR3 nucleotide sequence: TGTGCCAGCAGTGAAAAGGGGACTAACGTTCAGTACTTC.

This chain links TRBV6-5 with TRBJ2-1; TRBD1 aligns across 9 bases. Germline lookup yields CDR1 MNHEY and CDR2 SVGAGI. With V trimmed by 6 bases and J by 9 bases, 12 bases remained unmatched. The CDR3 runs to 15 residues. CDR3 nucleotide sequence: TGTGCCAGCAGAAATCCGGGACAGGGTCCAAGTGAGCAGTTCTTC. Translating it yields CASRNPGQGPSEQFF.

The chain links TRBV20-1 to TRBJ2-3, with 8 positions matching TRBD2. The length of the CDR3 is 16 residues. Germline CDR1 is DFQATT and CDR2 is SNEGSKA (reference sequence). V lost 5 bases and J lost 2; bases outside the gene matches: 12. The CDR3 DNA reads as TGCAGTGCTGAACGGTTAGCGGGGATCGTCACAGATACGCAGTATTTT. Translating it yields CSAERLAGIVTDTQYF.

In its sample, this clonotype was seen many times. V usage is TRBV4-1 and J usage is TRBJ2-5, with TRBD2 identical over 7 bases. The CDR3 is made up of 15 amino acids. J gave up 5 bases and V 5 bases, and 11 bases lay outside the gene matches. The germline gives CDR1 MGHRA, CDR2 YSYEKL. CDR3 region: CASSSGGTTGETQYF. For the CDR3, the DNA is TGCGCCAGCAGCTCCGGGGGGACCACCGGGGAGACCCAGTACTTC.